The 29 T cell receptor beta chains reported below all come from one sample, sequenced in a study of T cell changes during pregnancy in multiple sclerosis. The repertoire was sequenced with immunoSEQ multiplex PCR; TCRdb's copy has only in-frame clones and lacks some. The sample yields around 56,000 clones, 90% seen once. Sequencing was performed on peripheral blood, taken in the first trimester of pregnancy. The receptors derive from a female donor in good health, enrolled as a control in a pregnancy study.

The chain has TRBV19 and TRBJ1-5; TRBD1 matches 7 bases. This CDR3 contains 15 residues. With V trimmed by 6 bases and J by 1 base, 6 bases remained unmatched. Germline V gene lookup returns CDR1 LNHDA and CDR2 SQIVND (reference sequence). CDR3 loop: CASSPGGPSNQPQHF. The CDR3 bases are TGTGCCAGTAGCCCAGGGGGACCGAGCAATCAGCCCCAGCATTTT.

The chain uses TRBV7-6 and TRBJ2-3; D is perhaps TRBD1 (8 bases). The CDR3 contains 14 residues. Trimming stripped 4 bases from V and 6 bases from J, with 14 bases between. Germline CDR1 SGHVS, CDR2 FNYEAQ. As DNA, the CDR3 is TGTGCCAGCAGCTCACAGGGGGGAGGGGATACGCAGTATTTT. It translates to CASSSQGGGDTQYF.

This CDR3 reads CASSPTTPAEPYEQYF. The CDR3 nucleotides are TGTGCCAGCTCACCTACGACTCCAGCGGAGCCGTACGAGCAGTACTTC. The V call is TRBV18, the J call TRBJ2-7; D perhaps matches TRBD2 (5 bases). Germline V gene sequence: CDR1 KGHSH, CDR2 LQKENI. V dropped 3 bases and J dropped 4 bases, with 19 bases sitting between them. The CDR3 runs 16 residues.

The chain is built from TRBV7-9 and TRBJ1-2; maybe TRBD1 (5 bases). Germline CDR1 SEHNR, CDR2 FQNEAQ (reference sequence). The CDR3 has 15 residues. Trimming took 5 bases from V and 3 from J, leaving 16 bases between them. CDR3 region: CASSPRRPGDYGYTF. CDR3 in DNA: TGTGCCAGCAGCCCGCGACGGCCGGGGGACTATGGCTACACCTTC.

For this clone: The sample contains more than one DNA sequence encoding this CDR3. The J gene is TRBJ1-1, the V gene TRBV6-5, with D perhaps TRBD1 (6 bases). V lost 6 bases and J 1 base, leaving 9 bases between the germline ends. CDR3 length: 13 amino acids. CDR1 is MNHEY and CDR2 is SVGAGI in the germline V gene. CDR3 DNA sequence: TGTGCCAGCAGACAGGGTCGGAACACTGAAGCTTTCTTT. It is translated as CASRQGRNTEAFF.

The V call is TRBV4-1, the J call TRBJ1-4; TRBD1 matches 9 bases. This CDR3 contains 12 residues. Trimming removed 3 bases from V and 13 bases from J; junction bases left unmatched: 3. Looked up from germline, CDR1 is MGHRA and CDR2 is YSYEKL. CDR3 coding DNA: TGCGCCAGCAGCCAGCCGGGACAGGGACTGTTTTTT. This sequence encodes CASSQPGQGLFF.

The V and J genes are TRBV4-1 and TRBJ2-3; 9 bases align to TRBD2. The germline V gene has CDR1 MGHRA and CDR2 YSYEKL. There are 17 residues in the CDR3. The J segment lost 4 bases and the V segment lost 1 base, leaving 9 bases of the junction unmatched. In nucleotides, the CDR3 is TGCGCCAGCAGCCAAGGGCAGGGTAGCGGGGGCGCAGATACGCAGTATTTT. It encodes CASSQGQGSGGADTQYF.

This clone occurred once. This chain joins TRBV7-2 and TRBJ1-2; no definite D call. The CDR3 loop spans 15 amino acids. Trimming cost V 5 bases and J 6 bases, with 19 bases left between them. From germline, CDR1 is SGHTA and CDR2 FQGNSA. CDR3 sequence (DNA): TGTGCCAGCAGCCCCCCCCTTATGAGGAAGGATGGCTACACCTTC. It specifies CASSPPLMRKDGYTF.

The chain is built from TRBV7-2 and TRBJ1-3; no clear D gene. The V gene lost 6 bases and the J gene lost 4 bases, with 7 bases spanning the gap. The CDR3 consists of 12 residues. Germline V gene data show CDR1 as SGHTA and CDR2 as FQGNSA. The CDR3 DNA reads TGTGCCAGCAGACGCGCGGGAAACACCATATATTTT. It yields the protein CASRRAGNTIYF.

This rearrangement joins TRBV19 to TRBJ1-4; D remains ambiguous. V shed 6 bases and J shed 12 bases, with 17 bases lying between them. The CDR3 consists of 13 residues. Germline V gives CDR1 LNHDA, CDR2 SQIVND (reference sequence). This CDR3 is CASSADGEGELFF. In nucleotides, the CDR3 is TGTGCCAGTAGCGCGGACGGGGAGGGAGAACTGTTTTTT. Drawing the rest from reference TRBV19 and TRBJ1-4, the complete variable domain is DGGITQSPKYLFRKEGQNVTLSCEQNLNHDAMYWYRQDPGQGLRLIYYSQIVNDFQKGDIAEGYSVSREKKESFPLTVTSAQKNPTAFYLCASSADGEGELFFGSGTQLSVL.

Here the CDR3 DNA reads TGTGCCAGTAGTCCACCGGGACAGGGATCCCTTTACAATCAGCCCCAGCATTTT. Amino acids: CASSPPGQGSLYNQPQHF. The chain joins TRBV19 to TRBJ1-5; 9 positions match TRBD1. The ends lost 5 bases at V and 3 bases at J; junction bases unmatched: 14. This CDR3 has 18 residues. The germline V gene encodes CDR1 LNHDA and CDR2 SQIVND (reference sequence).

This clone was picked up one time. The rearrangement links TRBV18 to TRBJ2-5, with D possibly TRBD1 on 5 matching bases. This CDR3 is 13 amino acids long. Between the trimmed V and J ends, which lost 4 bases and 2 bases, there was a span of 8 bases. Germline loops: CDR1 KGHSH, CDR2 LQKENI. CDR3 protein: CASSLKGQETQYF. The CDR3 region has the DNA TGTGCCAGCTCACTAAAGGGGCAAGAGACCCAGTACTTC.

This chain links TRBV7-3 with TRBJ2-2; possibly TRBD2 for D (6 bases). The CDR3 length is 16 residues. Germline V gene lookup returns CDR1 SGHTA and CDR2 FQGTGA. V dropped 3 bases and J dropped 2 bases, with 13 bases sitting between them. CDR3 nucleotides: TGTGCCAGCAGCTTGGGGTCGGGACTTAACACCGGGGAGCTGTTTTTT. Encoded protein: CASSLGSGLNTGELFF. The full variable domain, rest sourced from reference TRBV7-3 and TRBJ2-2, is GAGVSQTPSNKVTEKGKYVELRCDPISGHTALYWYRQSLGQGPEFLIYFQGTGAADDSGLPNDRFFAVRPEGSVSTLKIQRTERGDSAVYLCASSLGSGLNTGELFFGEGSRLTVL.

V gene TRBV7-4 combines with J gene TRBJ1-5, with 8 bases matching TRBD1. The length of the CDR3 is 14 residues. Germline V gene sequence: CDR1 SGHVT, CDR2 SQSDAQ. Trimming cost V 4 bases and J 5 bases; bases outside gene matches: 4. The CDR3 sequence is CASSSGQGDQPQHF. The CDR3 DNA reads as TGTGCCAGCAGCTCCGGACAGGGTGATCAGCCCCAGCATTTT.

CDR3 protein: CASSSEDHHQPQHF. The CDR3 DNA reads as TGTGCCAGCAGTTCCGAGGATCACCATCAGCCCCAGCATTTT. The rearrangement uses TRBV6-6 and TRBJ1-5, with D hard to call. The CDR3 is made up of 14 amino acids. Trimming took off 4 bases at V and 5 bases at J, with 12 bases between the two ends. In germline, CDR1 is MNHNY, CDR2 SVGAGI (reference sequence).

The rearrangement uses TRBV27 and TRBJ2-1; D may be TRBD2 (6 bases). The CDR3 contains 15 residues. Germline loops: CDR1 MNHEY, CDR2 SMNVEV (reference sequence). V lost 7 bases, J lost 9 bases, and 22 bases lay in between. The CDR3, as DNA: TGTGCCAGCAATCCCGGGACTCCCGTCGTGAGTGAGCAGTTCTTC. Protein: CASNPGTPVVSEQFF.

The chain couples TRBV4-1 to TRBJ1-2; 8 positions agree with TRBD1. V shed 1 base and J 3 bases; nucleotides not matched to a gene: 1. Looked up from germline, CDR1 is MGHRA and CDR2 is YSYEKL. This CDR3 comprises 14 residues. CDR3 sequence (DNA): TGCGCCAGCAGCCAAGGACAGGGGCACTATGGCTACACCTTC. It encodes CASSQGQGHYGYTF.

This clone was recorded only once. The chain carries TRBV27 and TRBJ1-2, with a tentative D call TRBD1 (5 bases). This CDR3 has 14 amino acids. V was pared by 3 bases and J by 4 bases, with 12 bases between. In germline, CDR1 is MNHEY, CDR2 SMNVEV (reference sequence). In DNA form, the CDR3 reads TGTGCCAGCAGTTTTCAAGGACAAGGCTATGGCTACACCTTC. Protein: CASSFQGQGYGYTF.

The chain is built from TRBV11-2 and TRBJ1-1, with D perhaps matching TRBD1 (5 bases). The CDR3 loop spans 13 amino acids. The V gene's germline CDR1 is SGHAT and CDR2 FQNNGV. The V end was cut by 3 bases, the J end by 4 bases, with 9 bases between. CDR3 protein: CASSFRAATEAFF. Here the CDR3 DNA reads TGTGCCAGCAGCTTCAGGGCGGCCACTGAAGCTTTCTTT.

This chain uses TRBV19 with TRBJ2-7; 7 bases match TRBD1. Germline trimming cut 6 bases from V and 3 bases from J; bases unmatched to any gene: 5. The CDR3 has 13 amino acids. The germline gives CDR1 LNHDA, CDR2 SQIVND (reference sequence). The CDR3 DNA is TGTGCCAGTAGCCCACAGGGGCACTACGAGCAGTACTTC. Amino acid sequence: CASSPQGHYEQYF.

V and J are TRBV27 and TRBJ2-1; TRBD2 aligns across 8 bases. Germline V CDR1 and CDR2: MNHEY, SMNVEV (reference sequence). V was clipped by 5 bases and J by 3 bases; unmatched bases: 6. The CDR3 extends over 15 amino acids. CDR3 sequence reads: CASSPGLANYNEQFF. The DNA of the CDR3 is TGTGCCAGCAGTCCCGGACTAGCAAACTACAATGAGCAGTTCTTC.

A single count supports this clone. The CDR3 is CASSLASQEGQPQHF. DNA for the CDR3: TGTGCCAGCAGCTTAGCGAGCCAGGAAGGTCAGCCCCAGCATTTT. The J gene is TRBJ1-5, the V gene TRBV7-9; the D is unclear. The CDR3 totals 15 residues. Between the trimmed V and J ends, which lost 0 bases and 6 bases, there was a span of 12 bases. CDR1 is SEHNR, CDR2 FQNEAQ, per germline (reference sequence).

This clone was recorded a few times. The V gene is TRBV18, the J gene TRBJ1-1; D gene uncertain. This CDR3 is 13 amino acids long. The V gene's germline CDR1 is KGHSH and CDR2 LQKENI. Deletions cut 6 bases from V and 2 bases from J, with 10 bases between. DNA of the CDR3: TGTGCCAGCTCTCCCGTCCGTAACACTGAAGCTTTCTTT. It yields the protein CASSPVRNTEAFF. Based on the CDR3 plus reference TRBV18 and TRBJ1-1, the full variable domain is NAGVMQNPRHLVRRRGQEARLRCSPMKGHSHVYWYRQLPEEGLKFMVYLQKENIIDESGMPKERFSAEFPKEGPSILRIQQVVRGDSAAYFCASSPVRNTEAFFGQGTRLTVV.

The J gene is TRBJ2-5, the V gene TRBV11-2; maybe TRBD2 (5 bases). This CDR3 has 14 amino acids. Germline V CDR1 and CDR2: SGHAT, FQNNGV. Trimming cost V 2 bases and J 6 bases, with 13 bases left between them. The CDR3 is CASSLQNLGKTQYF. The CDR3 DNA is TGTGCCAGCAGCTTACAAAACCTCGGGAAGACCCAGTACTTC.

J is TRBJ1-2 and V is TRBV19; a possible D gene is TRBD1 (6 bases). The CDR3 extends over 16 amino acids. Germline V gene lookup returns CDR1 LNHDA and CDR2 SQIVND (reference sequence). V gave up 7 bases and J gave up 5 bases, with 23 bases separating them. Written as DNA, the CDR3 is TGTGCCAGTACGGACAGCTCTCAGGGTATCCGTTATGGCTACACCTTC. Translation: CASTDSSQGIRYGYTF.

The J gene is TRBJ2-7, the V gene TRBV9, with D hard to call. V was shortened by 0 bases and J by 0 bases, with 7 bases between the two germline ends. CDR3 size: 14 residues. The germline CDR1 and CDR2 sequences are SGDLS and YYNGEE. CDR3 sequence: CASSVGSVSYEQYF. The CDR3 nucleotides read TGTGCCAGCAGCGTAGGAAGCGTCTCCTACGAGCAGTACTTC.

CDR3 residues: CASSQIRTSGRFSEQYF. The CDR3 region has the DNA TGCGCCAGCAGCCAAATTCGGACTAGCGGGAGATTCAGCGAGCAGTACTTC. The chain couples TRBV4-1 to TRBJ2-7; the match to TRBD2 covers 13 bases. The CDR3 consists of 17 residues. V was clipped by 2 bases and J by 6 bases; unmatched bases: 10. Germline V gene lookup returns CDR1 MGHRA and CDR2 YSYEKL.

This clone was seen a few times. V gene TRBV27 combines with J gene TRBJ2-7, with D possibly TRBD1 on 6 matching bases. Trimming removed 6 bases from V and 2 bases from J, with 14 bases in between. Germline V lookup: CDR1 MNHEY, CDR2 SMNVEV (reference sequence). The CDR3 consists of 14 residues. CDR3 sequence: CASSGQTDAYEQYF. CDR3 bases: TGTGCCAGCAGCGGACAGACGGATGCCTACGAGCAGTACTTC.

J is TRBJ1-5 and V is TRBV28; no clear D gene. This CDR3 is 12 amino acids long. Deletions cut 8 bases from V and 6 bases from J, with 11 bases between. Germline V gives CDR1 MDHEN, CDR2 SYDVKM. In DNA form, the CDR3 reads TGTGCCAGCGAGGAGAAATCTCAGCCCCAGCATTTT. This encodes CASEEKSQPQHF.